This passage covers 2 T cell receptor beta chains from one sample sequenced in a study of T-cell reconstitution after alpha-beta-depleted transplantation in children (TCRdb year 2016). The treatment or condition label on this specimen signifies: allogeneic hematopoietic cell transplantation with graft depleted of TCRalphabeta T cells and CD19 B cells. Library preparation used PCR. Sequencing took place on an Illumina HiSeq 2500. Molecular barcoding was employed in the preparation of TCR libraries, with unique molecular identifiers being used to normalize TCRbeta repertoire quantification. TCRdb cleaned the public reads at Q25 with fastp, built clones with MiXCR and kept in-frame beta chains. Rows with one shared CDR3 protein collapse into an entry with the most common genes and DNA. The sample table lists around 600,000 distinct CDR3 sequences, more than 20% of them with a count of one. The ten most abundant clones make up 13% to 15% of the sample.

Source: PBMCs, mostly from graft donor cells, taken 360 days after TCRalphabeta/CD19-depleted stem cell transplant. Receptors originate from a boy in the first two years of life who had a stem cell transplant for acute myeloid leukemia, so the T cells may come from the graft donor.

V and J are TRBV25-1 and TRBJ2-3; no reliable D call. The CDR3 is 10 amino acids. The germline V gene encodes CDR1 MGHDK and CDR2 SYGVNS. Trimming removed 5 bases from V and 11 bases from J, with 8 bases in between. The CDR3 is CASSYYMQYF. In nucleotides, the CDR3 is TGTGCCAGCAGTTACTACATGCAGTATTTT.

This clonotype was picked up one time. The chain recombines TRBV5-1 with TRBJ2-3; TRBD1 matches at 9 bases. The length of the CDR3 is 16 residues. V trimming: 2 bases; J trimming: 0 bases; junction bases outside the gene matches: 4. Germline V gives CDR1 SGHRS, CDR2 YFSETQ. The CDR3 coding sequence is TGCGCCAGCAGCTTACAGGGGGCCTTAAGCACAGATACGCAGTATTTT. Translated: CASSLQGALSTDTQYF.